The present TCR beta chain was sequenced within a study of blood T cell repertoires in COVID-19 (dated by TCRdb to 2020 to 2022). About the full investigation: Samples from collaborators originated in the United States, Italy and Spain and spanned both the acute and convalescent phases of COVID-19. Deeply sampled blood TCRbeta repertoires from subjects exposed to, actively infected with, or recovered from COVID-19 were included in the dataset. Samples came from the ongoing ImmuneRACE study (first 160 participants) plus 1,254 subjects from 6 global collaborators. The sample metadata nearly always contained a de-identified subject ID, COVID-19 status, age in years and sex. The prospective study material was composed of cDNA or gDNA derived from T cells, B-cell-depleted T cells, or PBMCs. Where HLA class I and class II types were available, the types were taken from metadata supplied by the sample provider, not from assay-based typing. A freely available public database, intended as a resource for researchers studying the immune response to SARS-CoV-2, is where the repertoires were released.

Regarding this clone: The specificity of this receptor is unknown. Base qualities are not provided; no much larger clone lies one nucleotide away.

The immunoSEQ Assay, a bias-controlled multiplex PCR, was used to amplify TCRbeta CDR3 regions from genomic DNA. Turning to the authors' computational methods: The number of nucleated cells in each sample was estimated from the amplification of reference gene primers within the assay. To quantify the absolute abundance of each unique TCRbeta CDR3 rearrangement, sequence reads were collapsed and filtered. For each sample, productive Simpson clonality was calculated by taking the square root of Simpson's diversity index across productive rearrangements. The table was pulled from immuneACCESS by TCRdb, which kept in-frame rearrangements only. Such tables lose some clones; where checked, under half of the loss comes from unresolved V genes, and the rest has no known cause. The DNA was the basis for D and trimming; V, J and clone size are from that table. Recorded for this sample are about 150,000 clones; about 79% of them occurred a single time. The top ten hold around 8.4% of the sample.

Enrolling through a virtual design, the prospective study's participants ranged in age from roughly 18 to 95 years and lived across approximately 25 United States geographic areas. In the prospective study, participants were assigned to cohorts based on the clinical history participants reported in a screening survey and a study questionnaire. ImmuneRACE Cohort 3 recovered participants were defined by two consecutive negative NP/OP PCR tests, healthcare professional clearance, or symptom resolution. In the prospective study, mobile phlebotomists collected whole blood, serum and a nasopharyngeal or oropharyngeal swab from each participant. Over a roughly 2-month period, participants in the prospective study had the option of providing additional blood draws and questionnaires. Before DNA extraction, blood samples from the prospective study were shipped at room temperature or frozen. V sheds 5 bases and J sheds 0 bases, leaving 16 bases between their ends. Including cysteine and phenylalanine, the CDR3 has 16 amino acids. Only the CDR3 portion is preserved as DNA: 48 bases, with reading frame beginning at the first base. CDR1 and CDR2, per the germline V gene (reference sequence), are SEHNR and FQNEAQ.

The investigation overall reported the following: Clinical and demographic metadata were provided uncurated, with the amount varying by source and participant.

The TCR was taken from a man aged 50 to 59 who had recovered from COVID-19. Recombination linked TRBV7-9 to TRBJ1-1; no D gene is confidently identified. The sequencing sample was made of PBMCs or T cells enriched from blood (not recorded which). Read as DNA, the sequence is TGTGCCAGCAGCCCTCGCACAGTCTTCATGAACACTGAAGCTTTCTTT. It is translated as CASSPRTVFMNTEAFF.